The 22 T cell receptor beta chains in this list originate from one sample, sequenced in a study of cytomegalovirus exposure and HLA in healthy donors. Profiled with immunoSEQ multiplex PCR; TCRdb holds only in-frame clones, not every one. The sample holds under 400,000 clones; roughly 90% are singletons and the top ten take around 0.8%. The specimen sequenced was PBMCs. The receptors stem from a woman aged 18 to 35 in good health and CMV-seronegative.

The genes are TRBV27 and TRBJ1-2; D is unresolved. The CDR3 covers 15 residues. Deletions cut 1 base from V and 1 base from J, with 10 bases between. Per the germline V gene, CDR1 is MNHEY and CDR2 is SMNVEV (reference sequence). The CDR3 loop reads CASSLLGSNNYGYTF. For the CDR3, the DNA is TGTGCCAGCAGTTTATTGGGCAGCAATAACTATGGCTACACCTTC.

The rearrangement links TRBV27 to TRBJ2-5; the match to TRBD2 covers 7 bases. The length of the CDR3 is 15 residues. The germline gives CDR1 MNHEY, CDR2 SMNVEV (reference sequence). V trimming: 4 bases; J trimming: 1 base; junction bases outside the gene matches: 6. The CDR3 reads CASSSAGAIQETQYF. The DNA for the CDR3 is TGTGCCAGCAGTTCTGCGGGAGCGATCCAAGAGACCCAGTACTTC.

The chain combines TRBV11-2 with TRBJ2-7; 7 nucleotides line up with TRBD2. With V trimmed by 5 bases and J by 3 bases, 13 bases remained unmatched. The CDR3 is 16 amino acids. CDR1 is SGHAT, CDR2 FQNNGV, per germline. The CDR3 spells CASSPPGSREIYEQYF. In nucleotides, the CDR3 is TGTGCCAGCAGCCCACCGGGCTCGCGGGAGATCTACGAGCAGTACTTC.

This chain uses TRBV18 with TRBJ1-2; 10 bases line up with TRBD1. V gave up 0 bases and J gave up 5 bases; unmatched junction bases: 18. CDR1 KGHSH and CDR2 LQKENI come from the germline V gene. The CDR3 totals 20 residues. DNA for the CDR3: TGTGCCAGCTCACCACCTAATTCGCGACAGGGGGCCAACGGTTCGTATGGCTACACCTTC. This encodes CASSPPNSRQGANGSYGYTF.

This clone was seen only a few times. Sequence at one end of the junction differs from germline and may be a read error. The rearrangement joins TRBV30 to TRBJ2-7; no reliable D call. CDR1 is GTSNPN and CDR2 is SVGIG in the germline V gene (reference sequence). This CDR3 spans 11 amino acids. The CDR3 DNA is TGTGCCTGGAGCCCCGGGTACGTGCAGTACTTC. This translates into CAWSPGYVQYF.

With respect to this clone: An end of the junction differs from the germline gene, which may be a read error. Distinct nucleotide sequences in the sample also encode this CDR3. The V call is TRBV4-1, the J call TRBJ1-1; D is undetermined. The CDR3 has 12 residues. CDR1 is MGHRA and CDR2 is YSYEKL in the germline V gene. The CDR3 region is CASSQERTEAFF. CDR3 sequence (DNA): TGCGCCAGTAGCCAAGAACGGACTGAAGCTTTCTTT.

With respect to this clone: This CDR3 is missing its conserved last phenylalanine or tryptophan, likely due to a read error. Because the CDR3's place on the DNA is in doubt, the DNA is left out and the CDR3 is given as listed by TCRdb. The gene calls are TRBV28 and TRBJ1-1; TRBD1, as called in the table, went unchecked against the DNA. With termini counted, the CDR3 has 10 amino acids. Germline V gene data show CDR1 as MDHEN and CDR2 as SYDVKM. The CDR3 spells CASSYKGHII.

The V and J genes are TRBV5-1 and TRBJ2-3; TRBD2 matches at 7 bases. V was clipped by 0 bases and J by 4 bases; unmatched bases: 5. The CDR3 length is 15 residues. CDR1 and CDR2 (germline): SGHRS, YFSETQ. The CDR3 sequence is CASSLDAGEADTQYF. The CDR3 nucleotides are TGCGCCAGCAGCTTGGATGCGGGAGAGGCAGATACGCAGTATTTT.

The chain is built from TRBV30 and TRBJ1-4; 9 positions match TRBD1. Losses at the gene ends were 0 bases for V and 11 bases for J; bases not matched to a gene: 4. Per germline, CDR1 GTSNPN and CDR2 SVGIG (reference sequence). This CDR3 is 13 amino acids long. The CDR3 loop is CAWSVGQGKKLFF. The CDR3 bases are TGTGCCTGGAGTGTTGGACAGGGGAAGAAACTGTTTTTT.

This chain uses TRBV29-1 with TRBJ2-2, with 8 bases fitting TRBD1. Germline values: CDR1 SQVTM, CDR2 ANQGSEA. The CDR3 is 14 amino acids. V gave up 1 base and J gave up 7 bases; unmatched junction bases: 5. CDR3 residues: CSVEVAGGGGELFF. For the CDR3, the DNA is TGCAGCGTTGAAGTCGCAGGGGGCGGCGGGGAGCTGTTTTTT.

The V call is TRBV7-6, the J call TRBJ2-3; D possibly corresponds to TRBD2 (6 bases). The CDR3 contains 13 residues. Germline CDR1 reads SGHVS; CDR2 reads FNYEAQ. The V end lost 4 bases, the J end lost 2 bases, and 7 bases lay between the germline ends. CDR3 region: CASSWGDTDTQYF. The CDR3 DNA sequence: TGTGCCAGCAGCTGGGGGGACACAGATACGCAGTATTTT.

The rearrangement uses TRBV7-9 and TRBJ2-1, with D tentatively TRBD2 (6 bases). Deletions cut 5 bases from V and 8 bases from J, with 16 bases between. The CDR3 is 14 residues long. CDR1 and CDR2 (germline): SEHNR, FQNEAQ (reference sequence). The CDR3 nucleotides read TGTGCCAGCAGCCCGGGGAGGTGGGGGGATGAGCAGTTCTTC. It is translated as CASSPGRWGDEQFF. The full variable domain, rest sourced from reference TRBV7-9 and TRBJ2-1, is DTGVSQNPRHKITKRGQNVTFRCDPISEHNRLYWYRQTLGQGPEFLTYFQNEAQLEKSRLLSDRFSAERPKGSFSTLEIQRTEQGDSAMYLCASSPGRWGDEQFFGPGTRLTVL.

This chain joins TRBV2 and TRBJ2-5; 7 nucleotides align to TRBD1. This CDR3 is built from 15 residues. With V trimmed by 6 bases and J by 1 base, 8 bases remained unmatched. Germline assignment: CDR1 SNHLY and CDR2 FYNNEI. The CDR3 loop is CASSEGQIPQETQYF. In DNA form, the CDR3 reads TGTGCCAGCAGCGAGGGACAGATCCCCCAAGAGACCCAGTACTTC.

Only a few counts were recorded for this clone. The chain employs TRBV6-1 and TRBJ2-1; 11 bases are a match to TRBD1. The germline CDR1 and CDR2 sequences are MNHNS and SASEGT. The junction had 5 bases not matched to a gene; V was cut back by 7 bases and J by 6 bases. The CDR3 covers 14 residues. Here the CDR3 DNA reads TGTGCCAGCACCACCGGGACAGGGGGCAATGAGCAGTTCTTC. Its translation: CASTTGTGGNEQFF.

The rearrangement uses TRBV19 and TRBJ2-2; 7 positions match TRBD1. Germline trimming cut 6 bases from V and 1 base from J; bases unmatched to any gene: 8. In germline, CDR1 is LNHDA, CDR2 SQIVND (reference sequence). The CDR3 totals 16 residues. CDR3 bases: TGTGCCAGTAGGGGAACAGGGGTTAAGAACACCGGGGAGCTGTTTTTT. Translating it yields CASRGTGVKNTGELFF.

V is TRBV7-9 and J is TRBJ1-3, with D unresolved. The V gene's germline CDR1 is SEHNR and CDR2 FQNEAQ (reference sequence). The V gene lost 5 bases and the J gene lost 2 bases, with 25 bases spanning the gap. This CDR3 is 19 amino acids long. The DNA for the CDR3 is TGTGCCAGCAGCCGCAGCCAACCGGAGGGTCGAGGACCTGGAAACACCATATATTTT. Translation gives CASSRSQPEGRGPGNTIYF.

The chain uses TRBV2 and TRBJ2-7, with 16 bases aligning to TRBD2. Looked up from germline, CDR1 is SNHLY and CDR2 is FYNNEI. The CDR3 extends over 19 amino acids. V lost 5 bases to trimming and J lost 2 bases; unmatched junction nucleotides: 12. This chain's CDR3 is CASSFFAGTSGRATYEQYF. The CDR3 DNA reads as TGTGCCAGCAGTTTCTTTGCCGGGACTAGCGGGAGGGCTACCTACGAGCAGTACTTC.

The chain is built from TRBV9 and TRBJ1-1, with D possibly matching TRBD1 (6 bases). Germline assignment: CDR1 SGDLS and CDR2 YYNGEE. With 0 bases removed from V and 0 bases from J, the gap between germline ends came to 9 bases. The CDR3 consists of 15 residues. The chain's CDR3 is CASSVGGHLNTEAFF. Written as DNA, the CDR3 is TGTGCCAGCAGCGTAGGGGGACACCTGAACACTGAAGCTTTCTTT.

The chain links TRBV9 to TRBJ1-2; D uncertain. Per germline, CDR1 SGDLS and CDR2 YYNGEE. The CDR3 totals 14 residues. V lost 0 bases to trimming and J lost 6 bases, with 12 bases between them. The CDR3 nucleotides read TGTGCCAGCAGCGTAGAGGAGGAACTGGATGGCTACACCTTC. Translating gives CASSVEEELDGYTF.

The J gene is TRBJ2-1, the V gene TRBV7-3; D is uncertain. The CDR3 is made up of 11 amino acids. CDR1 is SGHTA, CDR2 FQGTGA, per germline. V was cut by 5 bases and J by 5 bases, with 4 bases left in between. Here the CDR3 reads CASSLDNEQFF. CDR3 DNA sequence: TGTGCCAGCAGCCTCGACAATGAGCAGTTCTTC.

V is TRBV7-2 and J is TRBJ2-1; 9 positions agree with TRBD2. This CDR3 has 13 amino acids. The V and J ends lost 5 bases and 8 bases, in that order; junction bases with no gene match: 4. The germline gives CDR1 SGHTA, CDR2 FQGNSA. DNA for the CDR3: TGTGCCAGCAGCCGGACTAGCGATGATGAGCAGTTCTTC. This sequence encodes CASSRTSDDEQFF.

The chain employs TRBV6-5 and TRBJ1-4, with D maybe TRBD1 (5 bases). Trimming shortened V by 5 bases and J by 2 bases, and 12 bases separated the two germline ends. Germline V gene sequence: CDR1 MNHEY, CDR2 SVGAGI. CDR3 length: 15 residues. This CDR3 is CASSTTGRTNEKLFF. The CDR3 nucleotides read TGTGCCAGCAGTACTACAGGTCGTACTAATGAAAAACTGTTTTTT.